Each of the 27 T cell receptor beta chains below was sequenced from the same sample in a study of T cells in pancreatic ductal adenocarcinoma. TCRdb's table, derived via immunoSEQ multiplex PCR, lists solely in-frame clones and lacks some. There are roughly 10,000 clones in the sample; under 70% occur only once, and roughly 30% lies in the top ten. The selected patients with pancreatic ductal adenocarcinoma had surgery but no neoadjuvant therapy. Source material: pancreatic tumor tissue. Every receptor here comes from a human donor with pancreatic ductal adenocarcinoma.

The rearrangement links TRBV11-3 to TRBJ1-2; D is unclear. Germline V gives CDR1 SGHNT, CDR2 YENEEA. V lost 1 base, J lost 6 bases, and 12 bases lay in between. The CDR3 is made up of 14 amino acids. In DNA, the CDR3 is TGTGCCAGCAGCTTAGGGCCGAGTGATCATGGCTACACCTTC. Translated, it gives CASSLGPSDHGYTF.

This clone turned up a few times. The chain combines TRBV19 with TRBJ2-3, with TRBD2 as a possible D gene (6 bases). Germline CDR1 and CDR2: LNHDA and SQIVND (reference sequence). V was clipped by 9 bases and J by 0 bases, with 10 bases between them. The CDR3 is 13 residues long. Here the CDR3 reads CASKGTSTDTQYF. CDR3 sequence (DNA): TGTGCCAGCAAGGGGACTAGCACAGATACGCAGTATTTT.

The CDR3 reads CASSFGTAISGYTF. CDR3 bases: TGTGCCAGCAGTTTCGGGACAGCCATAAGTGGCTACACCTTC. J is TRBJ1-2 and V is TRBV27, with 7 bases identical to TRBD1. The CDR3 totals 14 residues. The V gene's germline CDR1 is MNHEY and CDR2 SMNVEV (reference sequence). V trimming: 3 bases; J trimming: 7 bases; junction bases outside the gene matches: 8.

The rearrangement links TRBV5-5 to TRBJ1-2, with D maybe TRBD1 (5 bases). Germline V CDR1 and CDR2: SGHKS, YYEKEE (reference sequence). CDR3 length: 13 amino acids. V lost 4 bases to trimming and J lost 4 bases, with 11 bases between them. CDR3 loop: CASSLQGAYGYTF. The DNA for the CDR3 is TGTGCCAGCAGCCTTCAGGGAGCCTATGGCTACACCTTC.

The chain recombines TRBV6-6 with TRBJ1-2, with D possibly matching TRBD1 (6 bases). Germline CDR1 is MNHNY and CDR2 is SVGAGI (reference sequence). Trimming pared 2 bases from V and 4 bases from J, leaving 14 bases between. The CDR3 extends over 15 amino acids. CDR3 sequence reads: CASSYRGGAGYGYTF. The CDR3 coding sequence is TGTGCCAGCAGTTACCGCGGGGGCGCAGGCTATGGCTACACCTTC.

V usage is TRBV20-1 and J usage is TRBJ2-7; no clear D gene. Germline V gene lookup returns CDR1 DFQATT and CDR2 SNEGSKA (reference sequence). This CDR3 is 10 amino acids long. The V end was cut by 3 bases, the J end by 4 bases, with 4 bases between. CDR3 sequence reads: CSARGYEQYF. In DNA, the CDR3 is TGCAGTGCTAGGGGGTACGAGCAGTACTTC.

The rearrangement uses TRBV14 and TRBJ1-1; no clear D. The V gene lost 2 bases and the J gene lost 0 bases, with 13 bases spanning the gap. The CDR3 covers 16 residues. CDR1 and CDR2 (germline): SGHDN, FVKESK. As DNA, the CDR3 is TGTGCCAGCAGCCAAAATCTCGGGCTCGTGAACACTGAAGCTTTCTTT. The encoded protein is CASSQNLGLVNTEAFF.

CDR3 protein: CASSLYRVETQYF. The CDR3 nucleotides read TGTGCCAGCAGCTTATACAGGGTGGAGACCCAGTACTTC. V gene TRBV7-9 combines with J gene TRBJ2-5; maybe TRBD1 (6 bases). CDR3 length equals 13 residues. The V end lost 2 bases, the J end lost 5 bases, and 9 bases lay between the germline ends. The V gene's germline CDR1 is SEHNR and CDR2 FQNEAQ (reference sequence).

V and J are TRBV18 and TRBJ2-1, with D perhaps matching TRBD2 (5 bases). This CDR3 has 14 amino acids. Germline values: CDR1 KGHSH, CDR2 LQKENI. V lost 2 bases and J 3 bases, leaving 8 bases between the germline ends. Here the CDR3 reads CASSPLTNYNEQFF. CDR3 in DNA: TGTGCCAGCTCACCATTGACTAACTACAATGAGCAGTTCTTC.

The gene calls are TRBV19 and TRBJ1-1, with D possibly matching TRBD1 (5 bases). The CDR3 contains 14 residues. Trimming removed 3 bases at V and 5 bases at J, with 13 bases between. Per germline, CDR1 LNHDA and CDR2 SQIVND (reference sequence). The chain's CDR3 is CASSIWGGSTEAFF. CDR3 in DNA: TGTGCCAGTAGTATTTGGGGGGGAAGTACTGAAGCTTTCTTT. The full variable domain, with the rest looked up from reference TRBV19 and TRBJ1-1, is DGGITQSPKYLFRKEGQNVTLSCEQNLNHDAMYWYRQDPGQGLRLIYYSQIVNDFQKGDIAEGYSVSREKKESFPLTVTSAQKNPTAFYLCASSIWGGSTEAFFGQGTRLTVV.

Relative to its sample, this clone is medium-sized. The CDR3 bases are TGTGCCAGCAACAGCCCAGGGGGGGGTGGCTACACCTTC. Residues: CASNSPGGGGYTF. This sequence joins TRBV7-9 and TRBJ1-2, with 7 bases aligning to TRBD1. The CDR3 is made up of 13 amino acids. The V gene end was trimmed by 7 bases and the J gene end by 7 bases; junction bases not matched to a gene: 9. The germline CDR1 and CDR2 sequences are SEHNR and FQNEAQ (reference sequence). Full variable domain (rest looked up from reference TRBV7-9 and TRBJ1-2): DTGVSQNPRHKITKRGQNVTFRCDPISEHNRLYWYRQTLGQGPEFLTYFQNEAQLEKSRLLSDRFSAERPKGSFSTLEIQRTEQGDSAMYLCASNSPGGGGYTFGSGTRLTVV.

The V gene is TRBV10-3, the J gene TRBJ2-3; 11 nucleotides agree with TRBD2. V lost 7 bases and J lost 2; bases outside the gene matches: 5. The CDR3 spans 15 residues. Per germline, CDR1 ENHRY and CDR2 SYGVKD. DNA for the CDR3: TGTGCCATCACCGGGACTAGCGGTAACACAGATACGCAGTATTTT. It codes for CAITGTSGNTDTQYF.

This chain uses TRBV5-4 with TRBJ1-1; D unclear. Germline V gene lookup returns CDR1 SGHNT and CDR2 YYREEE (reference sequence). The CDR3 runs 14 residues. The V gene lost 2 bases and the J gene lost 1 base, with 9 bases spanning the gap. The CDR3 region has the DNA TGTGCCAGCAGCTTAGACACCCCGAACACTGAAGCTTTCTTT. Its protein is CASSLDTPNTEAFF. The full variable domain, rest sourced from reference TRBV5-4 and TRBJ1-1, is ETGVTQSPTHLIKTRGQQVTLRCSSQSGHNTVSWYQQALGQGPQFIFQYYREEENGRGNFPPRFSGLQFPNYSSELNVNALELDDSALYLCASSLDTPNTEAFFGQGTRLTVV.

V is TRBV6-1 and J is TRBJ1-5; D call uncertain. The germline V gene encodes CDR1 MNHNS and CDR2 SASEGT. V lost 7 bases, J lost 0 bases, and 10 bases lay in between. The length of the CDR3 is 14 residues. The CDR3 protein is CASIRTHSNQPQHF. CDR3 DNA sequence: TGTGCCAGCATTCGGACCCATAGCAATCAGCCCCAGCATTTT.

DNA for the CDR3: TGTGCCAGCAGCCCAAACCAGGGGATTAACTATGGCTACACCTTC. Translation gives CASSPNQGINYGYTF. The chain links TRBV7-2 to TRBJ1-2; D possibly corresponds to TRBD1 (6 bases). The V end was cut by 5 bases, the J end by 1 base, with 14 bases between. Germline CDR1 SGHTA, CDR2 FQGNSA. The CDR3 runs 15 residues.

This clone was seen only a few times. In DNA form, the CDR3 reads TGTGCCAGCAGTCAGGGGGCGGGTCAGCCCCAGCATTTT. Amino acid sequence: CASSQGAGQPQHF. This rearrangement joins TRBV27 to TRBJ1-5, with 8 bases fitting TRBD1. This CDR3 comprises 13 residues. V trimming: 5 bases; J trimming: 6 bases; junction bases outside the gene matches: 3. Germline V gene sequence: CDR1 MNHEY, CDR2 SMNVEV (reference sequence).

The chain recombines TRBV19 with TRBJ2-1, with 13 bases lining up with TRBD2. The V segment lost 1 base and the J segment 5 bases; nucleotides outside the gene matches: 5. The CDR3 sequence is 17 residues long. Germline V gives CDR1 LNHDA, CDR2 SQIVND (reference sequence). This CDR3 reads CASSIGGGLAGDNEQFF. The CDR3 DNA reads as TGTGCCAGTAGTATAGGCGGTGGACTAGCGGGAGACAATGAGCAGTTCTTC. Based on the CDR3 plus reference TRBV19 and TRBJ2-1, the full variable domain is DGGITQSPKYLFRKEGQNVTLSCEQNLNHDAMYWYRQDPGQGLRLIYYSQIVNDFQKGDIAEGYSVSREKKESFPLTVTSAQKNPTAFYLCASSIGGGLAGDNEQFFGPGTRLTVL.

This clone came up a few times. CDR3: CASSPNLGNQPQHF. The CDR3 DNA follows: TGTGCCAGCAGCCCAAATTTAGGCAATCAGCCCCAGCATTTT. V usage is TRBV7-3 and J usage is TRBJ1-5; D remains ambiguous. Germline assignment: CDR1 SGHTA and CDR2 FQGTGA. This CDR3 region has 14 residues. The V and J ends lost 5 bases and 2 bases respectively, with 10 bases between them.

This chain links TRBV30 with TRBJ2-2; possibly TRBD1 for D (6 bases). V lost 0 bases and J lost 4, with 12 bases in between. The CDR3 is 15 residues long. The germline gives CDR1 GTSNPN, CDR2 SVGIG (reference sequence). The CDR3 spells CAWSVPGVGTGELFF. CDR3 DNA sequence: TGTGCCTGGAGTGTACCAGGGGTCGGCACCGGGGAGCTGTTTTTT. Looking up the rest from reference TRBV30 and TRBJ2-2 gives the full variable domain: SQTIHQWPATLVQPVGSPLSLECTVEGTSNPNLYWYRQAAGRGLQLLFYSVGIGQISSEVPQNLSASRPQDRQFILSSKKLLLSDSGFYLCAWSVPGVGTGELFFGEGSRLTVL.

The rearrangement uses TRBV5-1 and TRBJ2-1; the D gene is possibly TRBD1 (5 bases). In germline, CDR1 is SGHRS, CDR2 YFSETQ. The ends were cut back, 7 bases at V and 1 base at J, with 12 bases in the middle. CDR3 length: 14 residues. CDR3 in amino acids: CASGTGESYNEQFF. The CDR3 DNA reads TGCGCCAGCGGAACAGGTGAATCCTACAATGAGCAGTTCTTC.

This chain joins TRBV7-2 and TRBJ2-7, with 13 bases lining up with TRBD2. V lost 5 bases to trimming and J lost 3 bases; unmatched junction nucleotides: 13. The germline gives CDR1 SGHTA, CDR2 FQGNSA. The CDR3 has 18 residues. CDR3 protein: CASSTSVMGLAGLYEQYF. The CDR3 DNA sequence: TGTGCCAGCAGCACTTCAGTGATGGGACTAGCGGGACTCTACGAGCAGTACTTC. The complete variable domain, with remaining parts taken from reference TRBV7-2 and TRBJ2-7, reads GAGVSQSPSNKVTEKGKDVELRCDPISGHTALYWYRQSLGQGLEFLIYFQGNSAPDKSGLPSDRFSAERTGGSVSTLTIQRTQQEDSAVYLCASSTSVMGLAGLYEQYFGPGTRLTVT.

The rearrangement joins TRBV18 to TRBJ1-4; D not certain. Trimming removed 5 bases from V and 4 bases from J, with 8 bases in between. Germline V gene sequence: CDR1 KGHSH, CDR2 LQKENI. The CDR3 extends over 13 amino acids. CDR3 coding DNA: TGTGCCAGCTCAAGCATCGATAATGAAAAACTGTTTTTT. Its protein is CASSSIDNEKLFF.

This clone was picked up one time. CDR3 DNA sequence: TGTGCCAGCAGCCCGGGACTAGCGGGAGCAATCGGTACAGATACGCAGTATTTT. Translation: CASSPGLAGAIGTDTQYF. This chain connects TRBV11-3 to TRBJ2-3; TRBD2 matches at 14 bases. Trimming removed 5 bases from V and 3 bases from J; junction bases left unmatched: 10. The CDR3 has 18 residues. Germline V gene sequence: CDR1 SGHNT, CDR2 YENEEA.

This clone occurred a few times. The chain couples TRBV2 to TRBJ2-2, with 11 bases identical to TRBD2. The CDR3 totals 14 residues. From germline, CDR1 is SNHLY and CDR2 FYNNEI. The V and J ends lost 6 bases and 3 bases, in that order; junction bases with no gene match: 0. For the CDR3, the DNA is TGTGCCAGCAGACTAGCGGGAGACACCGGGGAGCTGTTTTTT. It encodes CASRLAGDTGELFF. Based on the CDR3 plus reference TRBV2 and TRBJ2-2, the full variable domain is EPEVTQTPSHQVTQMGQEVILRCVPISNHLYFYWYRQILGQKVEFLVSFYNNEISEKSEIFDDQFSVERPDGSNFTLKIRSTKLEDSAMYFCASRLAGDTGELFFGEGSRLTVL.

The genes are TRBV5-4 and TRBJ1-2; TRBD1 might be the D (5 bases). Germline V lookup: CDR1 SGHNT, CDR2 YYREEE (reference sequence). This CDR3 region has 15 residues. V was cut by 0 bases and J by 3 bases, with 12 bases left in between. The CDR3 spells CASSLARGTDYGYTF. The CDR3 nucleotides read TGTGCCAGCAGCTTGGCGAGGGGTACGGACTATGGCTACACCTTC.

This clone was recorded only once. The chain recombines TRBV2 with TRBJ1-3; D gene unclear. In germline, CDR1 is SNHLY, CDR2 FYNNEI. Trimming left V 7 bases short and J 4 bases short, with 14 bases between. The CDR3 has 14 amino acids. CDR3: CASKKTVTGNTIYF. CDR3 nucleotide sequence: TGTGCCAGCAAAAAAACAGTCACAGGAAACACCATATATTTT.

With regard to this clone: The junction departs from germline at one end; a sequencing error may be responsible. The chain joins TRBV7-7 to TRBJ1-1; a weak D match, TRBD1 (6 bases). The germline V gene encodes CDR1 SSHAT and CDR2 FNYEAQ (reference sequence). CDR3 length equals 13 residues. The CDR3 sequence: CASSLAQGAEAFF. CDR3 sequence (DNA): TGTGCTAGCAGCTTAGCACAGGGCGCTGAAGCTTTCTTT. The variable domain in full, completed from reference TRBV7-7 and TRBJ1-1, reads GAGVSQSPRYKVTKRGQDVTLRCDPISSHATLYWYQQALGQGPEFLTYFNYEAQPDKSGLPSDRFSAERPEGSISTLTIQRTEQRDSAMYRCASSLAQGAEAFFGQGTRLTVV.